This T cell receptor beta chain was identified during a study of metastatic and nonmetastatic thyroid tumors. Study details: Thyroid patients, malignant and benign, had repertoires compared across blood and tumor or nodule tissue. Points from the study as a whole: In blood and tumor, TCR beta diversity was reportedly significantly higher in malignant thyroid tumors than in benign nodules.

All patients reached thyroid surgery having received no treatment beforehand. In the authors' workflow: Using the CDR3 differences seen across clinicopathological groups, the authors built a distant-metastasis classifier for papillary thyroid cancer, which was meant to discriminate distant-metastatic patients. TCRdb re-processed the PCR reads through MiXCR. None of the V and J calls come from the authors' own analysis; TCRdb made them. The profile shows roughly 38,000 clones, more than 15% of them singletons. In regard to this clone: The antigen remains undetermined. A junction end diverges from the germline sequence, so it may reflect a read error. Other DNA sequences within the sample encode an identical CDR3.

The CDR3 length is 15 residues. Germline-derived CDR1 and CDR2 are SGDLS and YYNGEE. The clonotype was recovered from a female donor with papillary thyroid cancer or a benign thyroid nodule (not recorded which). Some clones in this sample may be carry-over from other donors' samples. The sample taken for sequencing was blood. The chain uses TRBV9 and TRBJ2-5, with TRBD2 matching over 10 bases. The CDR3 loop is CASSGVAGGQETQYF. CDR3 DNA: TGTGCCAGCAGCGGAGTAGCGGGGGGCCAAGAGACGCAGTACTTC.